This T cell receptor (beta chain) is drawn from a study of CD8+CD57+ T cells in acquired aplastic anemia. This CDR3 contains 14 residues. Germline assignment: CDR1 SGDLS and CDR2 YYNGEE. Notes on this clonotype: One end of the junction fails to match germline, which may point to a read error.

Both TCR beta VDJ combination and CDR3 sequence profiling were carried out. Genomic DNA was the template for this profiling. TCRdb independently ran MiXCR on the reads; one entry per CDR3 protein. The data contain about 420,000 distinct CDR3 sequences, around 68% of them singletons. The rearrangement joins TRBV9 to TRBJ2-7; 9 bases fit TRBD2. This clonotype originated in a human donor in good health, serving as a control. Sequencing was done on a sample of sorted CD4+, CD8+, or CD8+CD57+ T cells (not recorded which) from PBMCs. CDR3 sequence (DNA): TGCGCCAGCAGCCACGGCGGGGGGGTAGGTGAGGAGTACTTC. It encodes CASSHGGGVGEEYF.